Presented here are 20 T cell receptor beta chains from one specimen sequenced in a study of cytomegalovirus exposure and HLA in healthy donors. Primers for the PCR totalled 60 Vbeta and 13 Jbeta. Profiled with immunoSEQ multiplex PCR; TCRdb holds only in-frame clones, not every one. This table holds about 94,000 clones, approximately 75% found once. The specimen sequenced was PBMCs. These receptors were obtained from a woman aged 40 to 49 in good health and CMV-seronegative.

The V gene is TRBV5-1, the J gene TRBJ2-7; 7 nucleotides line up with TRBD1. CDR1 and CDR2 from the germline V gene are SGHRS and YFSETQ. The CDR3 sequence is 15 residues long. The V segment lost 4 bases and the J segment 3 bases; nucleotides outside the gene matches: 10. The CDR3 DNA follows: TGCGCCAGCAGCACGGCCCCGGGACAGAACTACGAGCAGTACTTC. This sequence encodes CASSTAPGQNYEQYF. The variable domain in full, with the rest retrieved from reference TRBV5-1 and TRBJ2-7, is KAGVTQTPRYLIKTRGQQVTLSCSPISGHRSVSWYQQTPGQGLQFLFEYFSETQRNKGNFPGRFSGRQFSNSRSEMNVSTLELGDSALYLCASSTAPGQNYEQYFGPGTRLTVT.

The rearrangement uses TRBV4-1 and TRBJ2-5; tentatively, D is TRBD2 (5 bases). The germline gives CDR1 MGHRA, CDR2 YSYEKL. CDR3 length equals 16 residues. Trimming left V 0 bases short and J 1 base short, with 12 bases between. Here the CDR3 reads CASSQDSGSFQETQYF. In nucleotides, the CDR3 is TGCGCCAGCAGCCAAGACAGTGGGAGTTTCCAAGAGACCCAGTACTTC.

This chain joins TRBV19 and TRBJ2-1, with 10 positions matching TRBD1. The CDR3 sequence is 14 residues long. CDR1 is LNHDA and CDR2 is SQIVND in the germline V gene (reference sequence). V gave up 9 bases and J gave up 3 bases; unmatched junction bases: 5. For the CDR3, the DNA is TGTGCCAGCCACCGGGACAGGGGCTACAATGAGCAGTTCTTC. As protein: CASHRDRGYNEQFF.

The chain employs TRBV2 and TRBJ2-7; the match to TRBD2 covers 12 bases. The J segment lost 6 bases and the V segment lost 8 bases, leaving 8 bases of the junction unmatched. Germline loops: CDR1 SNHLY, CDR2 FYNNEI. The CDR3 has 14 residues. The CDR3 region is CASYLRLAGAEQYF. For the CDR3, the DNA is TGTGCCAGCTACCTTAGACTAGCGGGGGCCGAGCAGTACTTC.

This sequence joins TRBV6-6 and TRBJ2-7; D perhaps matches TRBD1 (6 bases). This CDR3 has 14 residues. The V gene lost 7 bases and the J gene lost 2 bases, with 15 bases spanning the gap. Germline V CDR1 and CDR2: MNHNY, SVGAGI (reference sequence). CDR3 coding DNA: TGTGCCAGCACGGTGAAGGGGGAAGCCTACGAGCAGTACTTC. Protein product: CASTVKGEAYEQYF.

This clone was observed a few times. The J gene is TRBJ1-1, the V gene TRBV7-3, with D tentatively TRBD1 (5 bases). V was shortened by 5 bases and J by 2 bases, with 9 bases between the two germline ends. There are 13 residues in the CDR3. CDR1 and CDR2 (germline): SGHTA, FQGTGA. The CDR3 region has the DNA TGTGCCAGCAGCCTTGACAGCAACACTGAAGCTTTCTTT. Protein: CASSLDSNTEAFF.

CDR3 nucleotide sequence: TGTGCCAGCAGTTTACAGGTCACTGAAGCTTTCTTT. Translating gives CASSLQVTEAFF. The chain couples TRBV28 to TRBJ1-1; D remains ambiguous. The CDR3 extends over 12 amino acids. The ends were cut back, 2 bases at V and 4 bases at J, with 5 bases in the middle. The germline gives CDR1 MDHEN, CDR2 SYDVKM.

In its sample, this clone was seen a few times. The V gene is TRBV7-9, the J gene TRBJ1-5, with 8 bases fitting TRBD1. The V and J ends lost 5 bases and 2 bases, in that order; junction bases with no gene match: 2. Per germline, CDR1 SEHNR and CDR2 FQNEAQ (reference sequence). The CDR3 loop spans 14 amino acids. The CDR3: CASSATGGNQPQHF. The CDR3 bases are TGTGCCAGCAGCGCGACAGGGGGCAATCAGCCCCAGCATTTT.

This chain connects TRBV29-1 to TRBJ1-5; 10 bases match TRBD1. Germline trimming cut 6 bases from V and 2 bases from J; bases unmatched to any gene: 1. CDR1 and CDR2 from the germline V gene are SQVTM and ANQGSEA. The CDR3 is made up of 13 amino acids. The CDR3 DNA reads as TGCAGCGTCGGGACAGGGGGCAATCAGCCCCAGCATTTT. Its translation: CSVGTGGNQPQHF.

This clone was found once. The CDR3 here is CASSDRSRDDQQYF. The CDR3 coding sequence is TGTGCCAGTTCGGACAGGTCCCGCGACGATCAGCAGTACTTC. The V gene is TRBV19, the J gene TRBJ2-7, with 7 bases that match TRBD1. The germline V gene has CDR1 LNHDA and CDR2 SQIVND (reference sequence). This CDR3 region has 14 residues. V lost 8 bases to trimming and J lost 8 bases; unmatched junction nucleotides: 15.

The V call is TRBV5-1, the J call TRBJ2-7; 8 bases are a match to TRBD1. From germline, CDR1 is SGHRS and CDR2 YFSETQ. The CDR3 runs to 13 residues. Trimming removed 4 bases from V and 12 bases from J; junction bases left unmatched: 12. CDR3 amino acids: CASSPGQGPPLYF. CDR3 coding DNA: TGCGCCAGCAGCCCTGGACAGGGCCCTCCTCTGTACTTC.

Only a few counts were recorded for this clone. The chain couples TRBV6-6 to TRBJ1-1; a weak D match, TRBD1 (5 bases). CDR1 is MNHNY and CDR2 is SVGAGI in the germline V gene (reference sequence). The CDR3 contains 14 residues. The V end was cut by 4 bases, the J end by 1 base, with 10 bases between. The CDR3: CASSLGLRNTEAFF. CDR3 nucleotide sequence: TGTGCCAGCAGTTTGGGACTGCGGAACACTGAAGCTTTCTTT.

The chain joins TRBV5-1 to TRBJ1-3; 9 bases map to TRBD1. The J segment lost 4 bases and the V segment lost 0 bases, leaving 8 bases of the junction unmatched. There are 17 residues in the CDR3. Germline CDR1 reads SGHRS; CDR2 reads YFSETQ. The CDR3 here is CASSLVGTGSSGNTIYF. The CDR3 DNA reads as TGCGCCAGCAGCTTGGTTGGGACAGGGAGTTCCGGAAACACCATATATTTT.

V and J are TRBV29-1 and TRBJ1-4, with D maybe TRBD1 (6 bases). CDR3 length: 15 residues. Germline V lookup: CDR1 SQVTM, CDR2 ANQGSEA. With 7 bases removed from V and 4 bases from J, the gap between germline ends came to 19 bases. The CDR3 DNA follows: TGCAGCGCTGCGGGGGGGCCGGGGGTTAATGAAAAACTGTTTTTT. It yields the protein CSAAGGPGVNEKLFF.

V and J are TRBV5-1 and TRBJ1-5; TRBD1 might be the D (5 bases). CDR3 length equals 15 residues. The V end lost 4 bases, the J end lost 8 bases, and 19 bases lay between the germline ends. Germline values: CDR1 SGHRS, CDR2 YFSETQ. The CDR3 DNA follows: TGCGCCAGCAGCCCGCAGGGACTTGAGAAGGAGCCCCAGCATTTT. Amino acids: CASSPQGLEKEPQHF.

This chain uses TRBV7-2 with TRBJ2-1; perhaps TRBD2 as D (6 bases). V was shortened by 6 bases and J by 0 bases, with 9 bases between the two germline ends. The germline gives CDR1 SGHTA, CDR2 FQGNSA. The CDR3 contains 14 residues. The CDR3 DNA reads as TGTGCCAGCAGTCCGGACTACTCCTACAATGAGCAGTTCTTC. This codes for CASSPDYSYNEQFF.

The CDR3 sequence: CASSSPHRDPGNTIYF. The CDR3 DNA sequence: TGTGCCAGCAGTTCTCCCCACAGGGATCCTGGAAACACCATATATTTT. The chain is built from TRBV6-5 and TRBJ1-3; tentative D call: TRBD1 (6 bases). Germline lookup yields CDR1 MNHEY and CDR2 SVGAGI. This CDR3 comprises 16 residues. Trimming took off 4 bases at V and 2 bases at J, with 15 bases between the two ends.

The chain couples TRBV6-5 to TRBJ2-7; 7 bases are shared with TRBD1. This CDR3 region has 14 residues. V lost 6 bases, J lost 4 bases, and 9 bases stayed unmatched. From germline, CDR1 is MNHEY and CDR2 SVGAGI. The CDR3 DNA follows: TGTGCCAGCAGGTTCGACAGGGTAGTTTACGAGCAGTACTTC. It is translated as CASRFDRVVYEQYF.

The chain joins TRBV4-1 to TRBJ2-7; 8 nucleotides match TRBD2. Germline-derived CDR1 and CDR2 are MGHRA and YSYEKL. The CDR3 is 14 amino acids. The junction had 9 bases not matched to a gene; V was cut back by 4 bases and J by 7 bases. In DNA form, the CDR3 reads TGCGCCAGCAGCCCGGGGGGGTCCCTCGAAGAGCAGTACTTC. It encodes CASSPGGSLEEQYF.

The CDR3 region has the DNA TGTGCCAGCAGTGCAGGACAGGGGGTCCTCGGGGAAAACATTCAGTACTTC. Amino acid sequence: CASSAGQGVLGENIQYF. The gene calls are TRBV27 and TRBJ2-4; 10 positions agree with TRBD1. V trimming: 5 bases; J trimming: 5 bases; junction bases outside the gene matches: 12. CDR3 length: 17 residues. Per germline, CDR1 MNHEY and CDR2 SMNVEV (reference sequence).